The T cell receptor (beta chain) described here comes from a study of blood T cell repertoires in COVID-19. Study as a whole: Acute-phase and convalescent COVID-19 samples originated in the United States, Italy and Spain. T cells, B-cell-depleted T cells, or PBMCs provided the cDNA or gDNA that served as material.

This clone was counted only a few times. V was cut by 7 bases and J by 6 bases, with 9 bases left in between. Germline V gene sequence: CDR1 SQVTM, CDR2 ANQGSEA. The CDR3 length is 10 residues. Per the study methods: How many nucleated cells were present was estimated from reference gene primer amplification. Only in-frame clones appear in the TCRdb table, and some are missing; sequencing was by immunoSEQ multiplex PCR. V, J and clone size are taken as reported in that table, and D and trimming were inferred from the DNA itself. This sample has 100,000 or so clones; 85% to 95% occur once, and the top ten carry roughly 6.6%.

This TCR came from a woman aged 55-75 years with active COVID-19. The sequenced material came from peripheral blood. This chain uses TRBV29-1 with TRBJ1-1; no clear D gene. CDR3 bases: TGCAGCGGGGAGGAGGCTGAAGCTTTCTTT. This gives the protein CSGEEAEAFF.